A single T cell receptor (beta chain) is shown here with its context. Antigen unknown. V was shortened by 0 bases and J by 7 bases, with 15 bases between the two germline ends. This CDR3 has 15 residues. Germline V lookup: CDR1 LGHDT, CDR2 YNNKEL (reference sequence). Unique molecular identifiers were carried by the TCR beta cDNA libraries. TCRdb recomputed calls from the PCR reads with MiXCR, one row per CDR3 protein. The data hold a few hundred thousand distinct CDR3 sequences, with roughly 34% observed a single time. This specimen comes from a study of post-analysis software for immune sequencing data. General study findings and limits: In patients, TRBV5-6, TRBV5-1 and TRBV20-1 belonged to five or six TRBV segments found more frequently than in controls.

The rearrangement uses TRBV3-1 and TRBJ2-5; D not resolved. This receptor was identified in a girl aged 2-17 years with multiple sclerosis. Material: blood. CDR3 in DNA: TGTGCCAGCAGCCAAGATTTGGCCGTCCTGGGGACCCAGTACTTC. Translating gives CASSQDLAVLGTQYF.